Listed below are T cell receptor beta chains from one sample, sequenced in a study of cytomegalovirus exposure and HLA in healthy donors. Sequenced by immunoSEQ multiplex PCR; TCRdb stores in-frame clones only, minus some. The data show roughly 190,000 clones, about 81% seen once. The sequencing sample was made of PBMCs. Receptors originate from a man aged 25 to 40 in good health and CMV-seropositive. Each CDR3 is given with its conserved first and last residue. Clone size is not always given. Where it is, it says once, few, many or a class for expanded clones.

>NA|TRBJ2-3|16|TRBV6-1
CASSDPKRPYTDTQYF
>NA|TRBJ2-5|14|TRBV7-2
CASSPGGVGETQYF
>NA|TRBJ2-5|17|TRBV5-4
CASRRPRQAHCLETQYF
>NA|TRBJ2-7|14|TRBV6-6
CASTERTGAYEQYF
>once|TRBJ2-7|16|TRBV5-4
CASSLGGGAASYEQYF
>once|TRBJ1-1|14|TRBV23-1
CASSHRGLNTEAFF
>NA|TRBJ1-2|14|TRBV10-3
CAINSQGTNYGYTF
>few|TRBJ2-3|14|TRBV7-2
CASSLQASTDTQYF
>few|TRBJ1-5|15|TRBV7-9
CASSFAGSFNQPQHF
>NA|TRBJ2-7|14|TRBV7-9
CASSAGDSSYEQYF
>NA|TRBJ2-7|13|TRBV6-5
CASSSPGQGEQYF
>NA|TRBJ1-1|15|TRBV18
CASSPRGSWNTEAFF
>NA|TRBJ2-1|15|TRBV9
CASSASGRAGDEQFF
>few|TRBJ2-2|15|TRBV10-1
CASTPGQGPSGELFF
>NA|TRBJ1-2|15|TRBV27
CASSSGVQGYYGYTF
>NA|TRBJ2-3|16|TRBV9
CASSVGAGTSTDTQYF
>NA|TRBJ1-6|15|TRBV7-9
CSSSLDDSLGSPLHF
>NA|TRBJ2-3|17|TRBV11-1
CASSRDSAGGLTDTQYF
>NA|TRBJ1-6|15|TRBV5-6
CASSFGGVSNSPLHF
>few|TRBJ2-1|13|TRBV30
CAWSGASYNEQFF
>NA|TRBJ2-7|17|TRBV4-1
CASSPSSTGGAKYEQYF
>NA|TRBJ2-3|14|TRBV30
CAWSVRGHTDTQYF
>NA|TRBJ1-2|17|TRBV7-9
CASSEAQGQLSDYGYTF
>once|TRBJ1-4|18|TRBV2
CASSPNRVGGSFNEKLFF